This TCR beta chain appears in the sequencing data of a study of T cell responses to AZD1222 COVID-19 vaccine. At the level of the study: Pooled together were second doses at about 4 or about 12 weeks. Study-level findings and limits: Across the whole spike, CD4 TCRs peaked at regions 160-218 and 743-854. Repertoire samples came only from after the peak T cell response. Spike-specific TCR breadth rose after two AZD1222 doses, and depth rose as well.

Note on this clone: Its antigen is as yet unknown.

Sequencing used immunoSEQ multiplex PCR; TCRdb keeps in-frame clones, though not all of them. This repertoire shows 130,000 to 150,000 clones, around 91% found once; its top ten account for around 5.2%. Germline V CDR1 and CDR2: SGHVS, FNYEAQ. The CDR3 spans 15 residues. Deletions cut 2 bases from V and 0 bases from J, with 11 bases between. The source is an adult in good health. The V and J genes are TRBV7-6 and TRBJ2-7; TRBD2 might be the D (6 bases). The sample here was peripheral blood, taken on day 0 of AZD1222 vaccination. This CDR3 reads CASSLTLANSYEQYF. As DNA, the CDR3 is TGTGCCAGCAGCTTAACTCTAGCGAACTCCTACGAGCAGTACTTC. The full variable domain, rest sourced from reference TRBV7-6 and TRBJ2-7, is GAGVSQSPRYKVTKRGQDVALRCDPISGHVSLYWYRQALGQGPEFLTYFNYEAQQDKSGLPNDRFSAERPEGSISTLTIQRTEQRDSAMYRCASSLTLANSYEQYFGPGTRLTVT.